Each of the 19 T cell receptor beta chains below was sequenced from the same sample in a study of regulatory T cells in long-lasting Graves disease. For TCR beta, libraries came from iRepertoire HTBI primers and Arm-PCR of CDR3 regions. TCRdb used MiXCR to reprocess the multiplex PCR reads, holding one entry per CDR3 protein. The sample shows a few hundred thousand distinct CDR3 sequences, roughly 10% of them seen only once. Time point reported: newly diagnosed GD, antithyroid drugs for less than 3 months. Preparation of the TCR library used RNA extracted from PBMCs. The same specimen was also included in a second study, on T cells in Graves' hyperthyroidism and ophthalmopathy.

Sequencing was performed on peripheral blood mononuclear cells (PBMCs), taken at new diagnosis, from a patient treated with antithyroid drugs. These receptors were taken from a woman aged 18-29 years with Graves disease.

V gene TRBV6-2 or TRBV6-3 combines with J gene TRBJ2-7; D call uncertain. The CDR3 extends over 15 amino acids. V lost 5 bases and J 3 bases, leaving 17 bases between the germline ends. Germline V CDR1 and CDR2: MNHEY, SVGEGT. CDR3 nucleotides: TGTGCCAGCAGTCCAGAAAACCACCCGAACTACGAGCAGTACGTC. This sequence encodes CASSPENHPNYEQYV.

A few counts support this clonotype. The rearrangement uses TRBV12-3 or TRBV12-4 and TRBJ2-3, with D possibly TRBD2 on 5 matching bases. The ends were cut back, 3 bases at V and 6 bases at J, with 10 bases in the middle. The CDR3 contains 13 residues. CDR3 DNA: TGTGCCAGCAGTTTTTCGGGGAAGGATACGCAGTATTTT. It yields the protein CASSFSGKDTQYF.

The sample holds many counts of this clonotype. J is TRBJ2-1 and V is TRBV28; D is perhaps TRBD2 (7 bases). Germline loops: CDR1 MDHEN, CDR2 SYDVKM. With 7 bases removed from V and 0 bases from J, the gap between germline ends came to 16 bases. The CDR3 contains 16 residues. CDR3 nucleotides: TGTGCCAGCATAAGGGGGGGGGGCAGCTCCTACAATGAGCAGTTCTTC. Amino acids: CASIRGGGSSYNEQFF.

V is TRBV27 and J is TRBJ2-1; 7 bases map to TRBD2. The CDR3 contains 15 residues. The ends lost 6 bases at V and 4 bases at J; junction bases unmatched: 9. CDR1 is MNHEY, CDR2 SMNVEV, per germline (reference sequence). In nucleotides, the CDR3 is TGTGCCAGCAGGCCTGGGTCGGGAGGATACAATGAGCAGTTCTTC. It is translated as CASRPGSGGYNEQFF.

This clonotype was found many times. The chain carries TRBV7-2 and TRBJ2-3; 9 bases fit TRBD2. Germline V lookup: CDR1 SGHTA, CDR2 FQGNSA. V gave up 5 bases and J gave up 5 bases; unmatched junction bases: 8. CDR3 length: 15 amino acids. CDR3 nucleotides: TGTGCCAGCAGCAAACGTAGCGGGAGACGAGATACGCAGTATTTT. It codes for CASSKRSGRRDTQYF.

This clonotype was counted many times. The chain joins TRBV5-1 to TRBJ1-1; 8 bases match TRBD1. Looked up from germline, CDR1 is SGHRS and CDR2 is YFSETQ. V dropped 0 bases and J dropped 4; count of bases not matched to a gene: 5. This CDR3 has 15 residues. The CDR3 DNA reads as TGCGCCAGCAGCTTGGTCCGACAGGGGTCCACTGAAGCTTTCTTT. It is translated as CASSLVRQGSTEAFF. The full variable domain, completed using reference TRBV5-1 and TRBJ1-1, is KAGVTQTPRYLIKTRGQQVTLSCSPISGHRSVSWYQQTPGQGLQFLFEYFSETQRNKGNFPGRFSGRQFSNSRSEMNVSTLELGDSALYLCASSLVRQGSTEAFFGQGTRLTVV.

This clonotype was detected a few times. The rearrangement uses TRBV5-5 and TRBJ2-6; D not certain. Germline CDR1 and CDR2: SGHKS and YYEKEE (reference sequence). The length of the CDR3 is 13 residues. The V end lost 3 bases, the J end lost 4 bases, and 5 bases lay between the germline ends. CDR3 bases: TGTGCCAGCAGCTGGGTGGGGGCCAACGTCCTGACTTTC. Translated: CASSWVGANVLTF.

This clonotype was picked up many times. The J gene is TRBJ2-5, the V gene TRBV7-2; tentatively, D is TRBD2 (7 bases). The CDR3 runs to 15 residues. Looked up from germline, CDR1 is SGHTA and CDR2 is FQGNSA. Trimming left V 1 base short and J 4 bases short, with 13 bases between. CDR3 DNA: TGTGCCAGCAGCTTAGGGGGGGGCCGAGGAGAGACCCAGTACTTC. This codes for CASSLGGGRGETQYF. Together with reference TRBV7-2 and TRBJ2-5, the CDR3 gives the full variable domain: GAGVSQSPSNKVTEKGKDVELRCDPISGHTALYWYRQSLGQGLEFLIYFQGNSAPDKSGLPSDRFSAERTGGSVSTLTIQRTQQEDSAVYLCASSLGGGRGETQYFGPGTRLLVL.

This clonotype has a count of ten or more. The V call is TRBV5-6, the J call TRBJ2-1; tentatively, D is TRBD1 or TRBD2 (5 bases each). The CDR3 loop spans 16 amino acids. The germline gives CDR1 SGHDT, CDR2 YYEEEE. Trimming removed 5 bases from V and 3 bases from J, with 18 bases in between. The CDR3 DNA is TGTGCCAGCAGTTCCCTGAGGGGTCCGGTCTACAATGAGCAGTTCTTC. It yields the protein CASSSLRGPVYNEQFF.

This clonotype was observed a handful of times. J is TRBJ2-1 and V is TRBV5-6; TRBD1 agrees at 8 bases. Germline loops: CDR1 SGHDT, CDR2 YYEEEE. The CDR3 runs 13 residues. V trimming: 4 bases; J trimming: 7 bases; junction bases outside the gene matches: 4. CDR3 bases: TGTGCCAGCAGCCGATGGACAGGGAATGAGCAGTTCTTC. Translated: CASSRWTGNEQFF.

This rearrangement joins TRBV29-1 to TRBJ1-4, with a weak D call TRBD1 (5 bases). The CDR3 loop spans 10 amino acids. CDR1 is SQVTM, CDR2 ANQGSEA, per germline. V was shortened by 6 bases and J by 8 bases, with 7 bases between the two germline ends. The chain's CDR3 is CSVRTEKLFF. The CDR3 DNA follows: TGCAGCGTCCGGACAGAAAAACTGTTTTTT.

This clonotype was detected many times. The CDR3 nucleotides are TGTGCCAGCAGCCTTGGGACAGGGAACAACTATGGCTACACCTTC. Translation: CASSLGTGNNYGYTF. This chain connects TRBV7-2 to TRBJ1-2; TRBD1 agrees at 9 bases. The CDR3 loop spans 15 amino acids. Germline lookup yields CDR1 SGHTA and CDR2 FQGNSA. Trimming took 5 bases from V and 2 from J; bases not matched to a gene: 6. Supplemented by reference TRBV7-2 and TRBJ1-2, the full variable domain reads GAGVSQSPSNKVTEKGKDVELRCDPISGHTALYWYRQSLGQGLEFLIYFQGNSAPDKSGLPSDRFSAERTGGSVSTLTIQRTQQEDSAVYLCASSLGTGNNYGYTFGSGTRLTVV.

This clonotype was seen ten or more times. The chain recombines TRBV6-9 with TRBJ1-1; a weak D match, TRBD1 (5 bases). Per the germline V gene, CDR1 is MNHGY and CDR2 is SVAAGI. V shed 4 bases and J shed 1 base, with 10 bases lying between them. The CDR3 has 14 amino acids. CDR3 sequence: CASSWPGGNTEAFF. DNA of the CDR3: TGTGCCAGCAGTTGGCCGGGGGGGAACACTGAAGCTTTCTTT.

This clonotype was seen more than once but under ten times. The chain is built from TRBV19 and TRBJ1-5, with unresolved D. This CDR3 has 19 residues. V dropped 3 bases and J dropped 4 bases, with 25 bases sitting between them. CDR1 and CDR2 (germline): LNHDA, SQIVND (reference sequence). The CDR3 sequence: CASSIYSPRRTHVNQPQHF. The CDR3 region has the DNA TGTGCCAGTAGTATTTATTCCCCCCGGAGGACTCACGTTAATCAGCCCCAGCATTTT. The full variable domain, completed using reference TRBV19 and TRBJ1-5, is DGGITQSPKYLFRKEGQNVTLSCEQNLNHDAMYWYRQDPGQGLRLIYYSQIVNDFQKGDIAEGYSVSREKKESFPLTVTSAQKNPTAFYLCASSIYSPRRTHVNQPQHFGDGTRLSIL.

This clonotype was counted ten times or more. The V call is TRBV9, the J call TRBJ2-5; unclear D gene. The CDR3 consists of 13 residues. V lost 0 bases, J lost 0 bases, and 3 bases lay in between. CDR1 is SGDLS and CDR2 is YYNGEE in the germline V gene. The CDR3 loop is CASSVGDQETQYF. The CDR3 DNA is TGTGCCAGCAGCGTAGGGGACCAAGAGACCCAGTACTTC.

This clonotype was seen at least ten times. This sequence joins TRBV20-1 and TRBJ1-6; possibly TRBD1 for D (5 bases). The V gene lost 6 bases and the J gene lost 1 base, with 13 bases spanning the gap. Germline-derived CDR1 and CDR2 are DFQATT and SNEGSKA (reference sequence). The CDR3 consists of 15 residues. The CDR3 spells CSATRGLSYNSPLHF. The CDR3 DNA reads TGCAGTGCCACTAGGGGCCTATCCTATAATTCACCCCTCCACTTT.

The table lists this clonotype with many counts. CDR3 loop: CASSQPSGGADEQFF. CDR3 sequence (DNA): TGTGCCAGCAGCCAGCCTAGCGGGGGGGCCGATGAGCAGTTCTTC. The rearrangement uses TRBV3-1 and TRBJ2-1, with TRBD2 matching 12 bases. The CDR3 loop spans 15 amino acids. Germline V lookup: CDR1 LGHDT, CDR2 YNNKEL (reference sequence). V trimming: 3 bases; J trimming: 8 bases; junction bases outside the gene matches: 5.

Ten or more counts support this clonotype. The CDR3 nucleotides are TGTGCCAGCAGCCAAGATTGGTTAAGGGCAAAACTGTTTTTT. Its protein is CASSQDWLRAKLFF. V usage is TRBV14 and J usage is TRBJ1-4; D uncertain. The CDR3 sequence is 14 residues long. Trimming left V 0 bases short and J 10 bases short, with 12 bases between. Per the germline V gene, CDR1 is SGHDN and CDR2 is FVKESK.

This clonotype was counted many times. The CDR3 coding sequence is TGCAGTGCTAGACCCAGCGGGACAGGGACGAATTCACCCCTCCACTTT. As protein: CSARPSGTGTNSPLHF. The chain employs TRBV20-1 and TRBJ1-6; 9 bases line up with TRBD1. This CDR3 contains 16 residues. From germline, CDR1 is DFQATT and CDR2 SNEGSKA (reference sequence). Trimming took 2 bases from V and 7 from J; bases not matched to a gene: 9.